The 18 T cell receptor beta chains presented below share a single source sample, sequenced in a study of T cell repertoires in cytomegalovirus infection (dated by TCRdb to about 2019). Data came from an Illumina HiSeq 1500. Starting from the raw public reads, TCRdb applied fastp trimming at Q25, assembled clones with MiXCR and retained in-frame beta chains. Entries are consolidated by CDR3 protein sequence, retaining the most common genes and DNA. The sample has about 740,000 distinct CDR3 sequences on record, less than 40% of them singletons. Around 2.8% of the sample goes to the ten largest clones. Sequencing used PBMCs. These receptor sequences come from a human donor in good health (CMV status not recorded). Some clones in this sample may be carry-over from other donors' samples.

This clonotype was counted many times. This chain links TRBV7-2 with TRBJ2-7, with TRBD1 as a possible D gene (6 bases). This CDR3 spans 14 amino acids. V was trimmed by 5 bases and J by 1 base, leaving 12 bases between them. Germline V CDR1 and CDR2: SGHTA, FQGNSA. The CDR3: CASSREGVSYEQYF. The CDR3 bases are TGTGCCAGCAGCCGAGAGGGGGTTTCCTACGAGCAGTACTTC.

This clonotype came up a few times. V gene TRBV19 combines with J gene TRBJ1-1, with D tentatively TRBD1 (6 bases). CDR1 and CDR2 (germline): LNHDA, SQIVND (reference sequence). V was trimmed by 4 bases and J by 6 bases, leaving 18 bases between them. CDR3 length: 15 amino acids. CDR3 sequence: CASSTPERGHPEAFF. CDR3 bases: TGTGCCAGTAGTACCCCGGAGCGGGGGCATCCTGAAGCTTTCTTT. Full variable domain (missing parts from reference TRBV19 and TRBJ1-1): DGGITQSPKYLFRKEGQNVTLSCEQNLNHDAMYWYRQDPGQGLRLIYYSQIVNDFQKGDIAEGYSVSREKKESFPLTVTSAQKNPTAFYLCASSTPERGHPEAFFGQGTRLTVV.

CDR3 sequence: CASSIDGGDISGANVLTF. In nucleotides, the CDR3 is TGTGCCAGTAGTATAGATGGTGGAGACATCTCTGGGGCCAACGTCCTGACTTTC. This sequence joins TRBV19 and TRBJ2-6; no definite D call. V was cut by 0 bases and J by 0 bases, with 12 bases left in between. Germline loops: CDR1 LNHDA, CDR2 SQIVND (reference sequence). The length of the CDR3 is 18 residues.

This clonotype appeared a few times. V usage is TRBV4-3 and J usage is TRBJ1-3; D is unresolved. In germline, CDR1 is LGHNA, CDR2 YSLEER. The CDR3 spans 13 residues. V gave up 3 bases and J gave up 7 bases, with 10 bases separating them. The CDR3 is CASSQDPRNTIYF. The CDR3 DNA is TGCGCCAGCAGCCAGGACCCTCGGAACACCATATATTTT.

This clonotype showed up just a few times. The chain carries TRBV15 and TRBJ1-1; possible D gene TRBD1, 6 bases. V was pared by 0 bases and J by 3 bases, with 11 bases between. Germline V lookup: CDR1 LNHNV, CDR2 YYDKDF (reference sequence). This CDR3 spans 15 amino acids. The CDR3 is CATSRDTGGHTEAFF. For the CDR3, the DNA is TGTGCCACCAGCAGAGACACGGGGGGCCACACTGAAGCTTTCTTT.

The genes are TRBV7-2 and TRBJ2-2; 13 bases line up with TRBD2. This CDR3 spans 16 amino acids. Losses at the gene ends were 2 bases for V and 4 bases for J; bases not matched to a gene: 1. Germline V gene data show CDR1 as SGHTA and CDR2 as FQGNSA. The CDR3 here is CASSLRLAGGTGELFF. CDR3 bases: TGTGCCAGCAGCTTACGACTAGCGGGAGGCACCGGGGAGCTGTTTTTT.

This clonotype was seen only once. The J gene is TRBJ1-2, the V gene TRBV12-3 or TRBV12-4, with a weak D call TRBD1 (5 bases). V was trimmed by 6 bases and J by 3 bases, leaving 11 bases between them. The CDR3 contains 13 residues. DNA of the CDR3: TGTGCCAGCAGCTCCGACAGCTACTATGGCTACACCTTC. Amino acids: CASSSDSYYGYTF.

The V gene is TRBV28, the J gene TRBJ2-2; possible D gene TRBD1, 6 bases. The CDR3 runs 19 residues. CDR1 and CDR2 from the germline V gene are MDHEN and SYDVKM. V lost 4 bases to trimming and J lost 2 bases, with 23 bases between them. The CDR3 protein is CASSWVDSDSRLNTGELFF. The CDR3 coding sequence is TGTGCCAGCAGTTGGGTTGATTCGGACAGCCGGTTAAACACCGGGGAGCTGTTTTTT.

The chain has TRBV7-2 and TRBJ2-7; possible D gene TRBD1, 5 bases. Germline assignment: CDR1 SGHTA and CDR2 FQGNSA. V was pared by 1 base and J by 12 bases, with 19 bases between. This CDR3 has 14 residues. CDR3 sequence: CASSLDQGLLKSYF. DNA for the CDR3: TGTGCCAGCAGCTTAGATCAGGGATTACTCAAGTCGTACTTC.

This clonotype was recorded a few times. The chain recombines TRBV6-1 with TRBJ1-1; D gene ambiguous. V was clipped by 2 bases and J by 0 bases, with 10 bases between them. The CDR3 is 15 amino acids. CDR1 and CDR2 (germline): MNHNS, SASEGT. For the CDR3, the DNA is TGTGCCAGCAGTGAACTAGTGGCCCTGAACACTGAAGCTTTCTTT. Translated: CASSELVALNTEAFF.

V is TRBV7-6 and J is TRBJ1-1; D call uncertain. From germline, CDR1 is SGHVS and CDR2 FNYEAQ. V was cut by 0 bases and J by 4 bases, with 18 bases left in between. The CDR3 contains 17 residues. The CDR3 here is CASSLASGVTGSTEAFF. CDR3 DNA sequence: TGTGCCAGCAGCTTAGCCAGTGGGGTAACTGGAAGCACTGAAGCTTTCTTT.

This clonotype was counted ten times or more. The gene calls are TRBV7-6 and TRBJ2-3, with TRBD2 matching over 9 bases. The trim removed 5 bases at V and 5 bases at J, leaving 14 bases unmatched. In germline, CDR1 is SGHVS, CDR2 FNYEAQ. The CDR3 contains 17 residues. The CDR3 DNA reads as TGTGCCAGCAGCCACGCGGAAGGCGGGGGGGCAGTAGATACGCAGTATTTT. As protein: CASSHAEGGGAVDTQYF.

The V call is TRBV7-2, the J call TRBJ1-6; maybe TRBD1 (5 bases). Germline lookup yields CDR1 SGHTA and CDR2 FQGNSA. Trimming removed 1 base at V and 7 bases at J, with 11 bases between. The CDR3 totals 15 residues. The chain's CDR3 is CASSLVGTANSPLHF. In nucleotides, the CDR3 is TGTGCCAGCAGCTTAGTTGGGACTGCGAATTCACCCCTCCACTTT.

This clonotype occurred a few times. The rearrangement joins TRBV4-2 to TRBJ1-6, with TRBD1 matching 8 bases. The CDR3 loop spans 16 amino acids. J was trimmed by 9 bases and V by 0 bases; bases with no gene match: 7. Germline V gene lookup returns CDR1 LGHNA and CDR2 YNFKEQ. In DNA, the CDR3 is TGTGCCAGCAGCCAAGATCGAACAGGGGGATTTTCACCCCTCCACTTT. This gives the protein CASSQDRTGGFSPLHF.

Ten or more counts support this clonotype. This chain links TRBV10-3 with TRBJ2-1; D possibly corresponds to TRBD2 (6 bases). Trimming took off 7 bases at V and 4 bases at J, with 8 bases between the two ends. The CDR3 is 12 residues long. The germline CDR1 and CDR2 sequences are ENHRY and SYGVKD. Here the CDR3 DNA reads TGTGCCATCACAAGCGGGTACAATGAGCAGTTCTTC. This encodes CAITSGYNEQFF.

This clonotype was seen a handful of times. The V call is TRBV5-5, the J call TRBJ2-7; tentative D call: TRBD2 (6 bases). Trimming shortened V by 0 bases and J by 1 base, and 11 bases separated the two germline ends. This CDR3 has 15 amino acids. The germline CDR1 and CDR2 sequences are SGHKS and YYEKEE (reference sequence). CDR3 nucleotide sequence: TGTGCCAGCAGCTTGGGGGCAGGGACTTCCTACGAGCAGTACTTC. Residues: CASSLGAGTSYEQYF.

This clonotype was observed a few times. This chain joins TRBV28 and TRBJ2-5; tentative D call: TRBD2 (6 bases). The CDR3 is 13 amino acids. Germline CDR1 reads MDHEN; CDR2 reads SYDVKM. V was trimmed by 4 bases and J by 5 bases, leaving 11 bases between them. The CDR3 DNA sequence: TGTGCCAGCAGTTCTAGCGTCGGGGAGACCCAGTACTTC. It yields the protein CASSSSVGETQYF.

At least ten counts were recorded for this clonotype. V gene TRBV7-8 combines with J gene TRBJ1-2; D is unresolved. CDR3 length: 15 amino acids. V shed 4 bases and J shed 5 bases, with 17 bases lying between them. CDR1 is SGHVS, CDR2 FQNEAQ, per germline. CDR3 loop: CASSYTPTSFYGYTF. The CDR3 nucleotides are TGTGCCAGCAGCTATACGCCTACCTCTTTTTATGGCTACACCTTC.